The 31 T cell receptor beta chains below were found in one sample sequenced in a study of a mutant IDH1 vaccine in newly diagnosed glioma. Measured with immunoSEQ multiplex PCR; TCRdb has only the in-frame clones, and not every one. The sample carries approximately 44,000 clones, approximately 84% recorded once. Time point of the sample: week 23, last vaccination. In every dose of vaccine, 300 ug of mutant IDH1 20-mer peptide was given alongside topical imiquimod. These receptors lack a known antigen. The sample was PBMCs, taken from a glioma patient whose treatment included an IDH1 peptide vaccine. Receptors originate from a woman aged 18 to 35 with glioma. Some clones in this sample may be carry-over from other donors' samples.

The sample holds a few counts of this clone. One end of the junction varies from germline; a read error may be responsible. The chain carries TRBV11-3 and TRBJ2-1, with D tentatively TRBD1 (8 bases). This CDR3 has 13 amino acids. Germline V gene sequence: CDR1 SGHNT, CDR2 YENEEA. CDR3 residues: CASSLRTGGGLVF. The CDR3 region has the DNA TGTGCCAGCAGCCTAAGAACAGGGGGGGGGCTGGTCTTC.

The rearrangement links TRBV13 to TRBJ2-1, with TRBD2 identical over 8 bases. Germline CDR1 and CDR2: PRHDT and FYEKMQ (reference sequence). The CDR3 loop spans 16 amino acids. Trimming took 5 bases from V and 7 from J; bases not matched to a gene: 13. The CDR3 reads CASSPSRSGRGNEQFF. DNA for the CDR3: TGTGCCAGCAGCCCTTCCAGGAGCGGGAGAGGGAATGAGCAGTTCTTC.

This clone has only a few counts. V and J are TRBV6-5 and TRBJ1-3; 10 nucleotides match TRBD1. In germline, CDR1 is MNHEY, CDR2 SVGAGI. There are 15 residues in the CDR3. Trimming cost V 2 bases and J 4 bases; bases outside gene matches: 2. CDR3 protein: CASSYGQGVGNTIYF. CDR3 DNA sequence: TGTGCCAGCAGTTACGGACAGGGGGTGGGAAACACCATATATTTT.

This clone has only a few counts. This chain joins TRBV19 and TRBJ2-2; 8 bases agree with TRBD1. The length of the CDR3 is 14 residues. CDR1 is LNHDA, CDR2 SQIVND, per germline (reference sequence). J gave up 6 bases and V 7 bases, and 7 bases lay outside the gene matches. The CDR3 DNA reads TGTGCCAGTATGCCGGGACAGGCATCCGGGGAGCTGTTTTTT. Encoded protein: CASMPGQASGELFF.

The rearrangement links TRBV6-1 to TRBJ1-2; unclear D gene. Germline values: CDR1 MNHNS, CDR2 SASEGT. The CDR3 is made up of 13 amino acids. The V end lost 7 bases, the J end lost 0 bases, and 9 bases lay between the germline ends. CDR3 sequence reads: CASMTLSNYGYTF. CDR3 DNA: TGTGCCAGCATGACCCTCTCTAACTATGGCTACACCTTC.

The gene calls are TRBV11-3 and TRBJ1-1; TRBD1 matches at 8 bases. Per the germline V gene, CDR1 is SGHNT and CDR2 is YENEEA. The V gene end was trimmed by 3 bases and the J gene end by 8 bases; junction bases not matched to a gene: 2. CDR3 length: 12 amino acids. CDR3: CASSFRTGEAFF. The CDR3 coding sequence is TGTGCCAGCAGCTTTCGGACAGGGGAAGCTTTCTTT.

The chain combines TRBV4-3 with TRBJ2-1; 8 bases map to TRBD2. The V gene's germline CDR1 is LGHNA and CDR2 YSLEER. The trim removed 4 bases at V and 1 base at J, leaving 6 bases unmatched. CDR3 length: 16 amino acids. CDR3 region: CASSPGGGPSYNEQFF. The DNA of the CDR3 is TGCGCCAGCAGCCCAGGCGGGGGGCCGTCCTACAATGAGCAGTTCTTC.

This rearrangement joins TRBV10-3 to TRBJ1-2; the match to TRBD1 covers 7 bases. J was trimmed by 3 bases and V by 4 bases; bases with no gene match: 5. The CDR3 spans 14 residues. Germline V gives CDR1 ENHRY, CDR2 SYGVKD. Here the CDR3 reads CAISGETGDYGYTF. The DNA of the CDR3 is TGTGCCATCAGTGGGGAAACAGGGGACTATGGCTACACCTTC.

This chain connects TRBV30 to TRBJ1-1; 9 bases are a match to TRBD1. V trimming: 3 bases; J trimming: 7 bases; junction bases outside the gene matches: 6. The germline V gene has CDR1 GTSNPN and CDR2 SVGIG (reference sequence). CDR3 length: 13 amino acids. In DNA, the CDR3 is TGTGCCTGGAGGGGACAGGGACTTAGTGAAGCTTTCTTT. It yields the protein CAWRGQGLSEAFF. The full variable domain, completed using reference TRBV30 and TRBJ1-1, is SQTIHQWPATLVQPVGSPLSLECTVEGTSNPNLYWYRQAAGRGLQLLFYSVGIGQISSEVPQNLSASRPQDRQFILSSKKLLLSDSGFYLCAWRGQGLSEAFFGQGTRLTVV.

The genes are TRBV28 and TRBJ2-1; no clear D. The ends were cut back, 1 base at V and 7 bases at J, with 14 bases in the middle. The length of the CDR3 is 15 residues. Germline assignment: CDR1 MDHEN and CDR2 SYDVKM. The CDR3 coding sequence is TGTGCCAGCAGTTTATCTCCCGTGGGGTGGAATGAGCAGTTCTTC. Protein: CASSLSPVGWNEQFF.

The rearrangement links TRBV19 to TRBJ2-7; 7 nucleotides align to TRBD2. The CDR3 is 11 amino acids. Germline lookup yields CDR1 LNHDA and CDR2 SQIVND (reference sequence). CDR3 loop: CAVRGAYEQYF. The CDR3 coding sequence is TGTGCAGTACGGGGGGCCTACGAGCAGTACTTC.

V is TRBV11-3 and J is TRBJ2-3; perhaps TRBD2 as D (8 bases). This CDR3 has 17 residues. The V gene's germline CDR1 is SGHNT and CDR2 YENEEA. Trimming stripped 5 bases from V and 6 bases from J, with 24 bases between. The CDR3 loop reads CASSPRGAGGPADTQYF. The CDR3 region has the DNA TGTGCCAGCAGCCCCAGGGGGGCGGGAGGTCCCGCGGATACGCAGTATTTT.

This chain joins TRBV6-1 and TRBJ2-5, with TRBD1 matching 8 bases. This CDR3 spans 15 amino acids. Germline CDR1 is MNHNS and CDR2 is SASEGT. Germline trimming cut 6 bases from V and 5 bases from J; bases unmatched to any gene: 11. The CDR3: CASRPRDRRGETQYF. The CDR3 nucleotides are TGTGCCAGCAGACCCAGGGACAGGAGGGGGGAGACCCAGTACTTC.

The DNA of the CDR3 is TGCGCCAGCAGCAGCCTAACAACGAGCTCCTATAATTCACCCCTCCACTTT. It encodes CASSSLTTSSYNSPLHF. This rearrangement joins TRBV4-1 to TRBJ1-6; no definite D call. Germline loops: CDR1 MGHRA, CDR2 YSYEKL. The CDR3 has 17 residues. With 5 bases removed from V and 0 bases from J, the gap between germline ends came to 14 bases.

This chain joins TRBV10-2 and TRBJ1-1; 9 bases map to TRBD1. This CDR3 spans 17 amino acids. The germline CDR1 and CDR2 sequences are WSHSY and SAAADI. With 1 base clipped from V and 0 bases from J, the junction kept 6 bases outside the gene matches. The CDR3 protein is CASSEYRTGAMNTEAFF. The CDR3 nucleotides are TGCGCCAGCAGTGAGTACCGGACAGGGGCGATGAACACTGAAGCTTTCTTT.

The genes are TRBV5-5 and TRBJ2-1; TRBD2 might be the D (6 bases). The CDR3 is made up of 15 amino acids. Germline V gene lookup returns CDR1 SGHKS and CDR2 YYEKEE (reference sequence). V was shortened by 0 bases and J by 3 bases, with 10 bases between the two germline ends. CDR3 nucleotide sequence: TGTGCCAGCAGCTTGGCCGGACTAATCTACAATGAGCAGTTCTTC. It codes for CASSLAGLIYNEQFF.

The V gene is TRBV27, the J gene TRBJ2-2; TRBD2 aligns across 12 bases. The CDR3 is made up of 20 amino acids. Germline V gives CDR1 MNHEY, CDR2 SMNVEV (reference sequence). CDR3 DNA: TGTTCAACTCAGCAGTTTAAGGTCGCTAGCGGGAGGGGCCGGGGCGGGGAGCTGTTTTTT. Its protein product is CSTQQFKVASGRGRGGELFF.

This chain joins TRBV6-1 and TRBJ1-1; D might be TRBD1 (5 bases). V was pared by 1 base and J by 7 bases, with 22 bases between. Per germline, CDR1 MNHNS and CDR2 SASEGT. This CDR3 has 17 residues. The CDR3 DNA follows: TGTGCCAGCAGTGAAGAAATGAGTTCTTTGGGCAGGGTTGAAGCTTTCTTT. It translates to CASSEEMSSLGRVEAFF.

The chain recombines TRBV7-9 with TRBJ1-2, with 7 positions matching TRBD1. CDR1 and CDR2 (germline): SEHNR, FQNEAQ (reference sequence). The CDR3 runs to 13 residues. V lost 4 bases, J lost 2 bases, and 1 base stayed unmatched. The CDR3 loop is CASSSQGNYGYTF. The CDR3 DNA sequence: TGTGCCAGCAGCTCACAGGGGAACTATGGCTACACCTTC.

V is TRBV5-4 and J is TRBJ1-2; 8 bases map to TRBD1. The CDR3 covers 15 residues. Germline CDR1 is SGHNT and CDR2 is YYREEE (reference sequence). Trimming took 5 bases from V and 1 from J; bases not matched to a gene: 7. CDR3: CASRPGTGNNYGYTF. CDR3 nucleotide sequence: TGTGCCAGCAGACCCGGGACAGGAAATAACTATGGCTACACCTTC. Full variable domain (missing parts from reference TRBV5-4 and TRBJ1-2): ETGVTQSPTHLIKTRGQQVTLRCSSQSGHNTVSWYQQALGQGPQFIFQYYREEENGRGNFPPRFSGLQFPNYSSELNVNALELDDSALYLCASRPGTGNNYGYTFGSGTRLTVV.

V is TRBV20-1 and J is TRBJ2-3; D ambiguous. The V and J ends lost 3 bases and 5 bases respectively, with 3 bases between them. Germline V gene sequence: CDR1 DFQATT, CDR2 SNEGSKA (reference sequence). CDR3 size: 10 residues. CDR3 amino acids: CSASLDTQYF. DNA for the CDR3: TGCAGTGCTAGTTTAGATACGCAGTATTTT.

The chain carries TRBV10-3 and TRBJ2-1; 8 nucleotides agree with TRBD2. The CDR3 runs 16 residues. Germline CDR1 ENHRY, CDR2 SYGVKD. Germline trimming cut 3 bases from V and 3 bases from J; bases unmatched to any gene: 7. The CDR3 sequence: CAISDPTSVSYNEQFF. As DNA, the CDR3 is TGTGCCATCAGTGACCCGACTAGCGTTAGCTACAATGAGCAGTTCTTC.

The CDR3: CASSGAAVPKRNIQYF. CDR3 nucleotide sequence: TGTGCCAGCAGTGGGGCCGCAGTCCCTAAGCGGAACATTCAGTACTTC. The chain is built from TRBV6-1 and TRBJ2-4; possible D gene TRBD2, 5 bases. V lost 4 bases and J 7 bases, leaving 20 bases between the germline ends. CDR1 is MNHNS, CDR2 SASEGT, per germline. CDR3 length: 16 amino acids.

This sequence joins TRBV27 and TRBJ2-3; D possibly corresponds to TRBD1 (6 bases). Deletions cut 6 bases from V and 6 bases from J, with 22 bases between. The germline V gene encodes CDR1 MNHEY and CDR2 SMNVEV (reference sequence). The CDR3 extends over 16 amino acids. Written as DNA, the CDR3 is TGTGCCAGCAGCCGCCCAGGGGTTACCCGTGTGGATACGCAGTATTTT. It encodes CASSRPGVTRVDTQYF.

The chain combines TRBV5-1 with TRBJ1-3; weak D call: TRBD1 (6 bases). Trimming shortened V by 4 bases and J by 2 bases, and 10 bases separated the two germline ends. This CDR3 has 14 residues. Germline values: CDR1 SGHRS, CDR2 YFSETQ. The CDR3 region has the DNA TGCGCCAGCAGCCCCAAGGGGGCTGGAAACACCATATATTTT. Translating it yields CASSPKGAGNTIYF.

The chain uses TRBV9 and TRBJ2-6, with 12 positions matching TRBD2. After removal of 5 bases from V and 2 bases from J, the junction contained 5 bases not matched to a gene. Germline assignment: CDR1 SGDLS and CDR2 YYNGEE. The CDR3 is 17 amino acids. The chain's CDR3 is CASSGRLAGAGANVLTF. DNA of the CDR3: TGTGCCAGCAGTGGGAGACTAGCGGGGGCTGGGGCCAACGTCCTGACTTTC.

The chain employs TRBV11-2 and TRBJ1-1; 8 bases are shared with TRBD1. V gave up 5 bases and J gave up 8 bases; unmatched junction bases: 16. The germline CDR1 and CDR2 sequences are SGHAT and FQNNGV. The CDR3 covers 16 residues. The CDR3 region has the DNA TGTGCCAGCAGCGGGGACAGGCTTGTGTATCGATGGGAAGCTTTCTTT. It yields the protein CASSGDRLVYRWEAFF.

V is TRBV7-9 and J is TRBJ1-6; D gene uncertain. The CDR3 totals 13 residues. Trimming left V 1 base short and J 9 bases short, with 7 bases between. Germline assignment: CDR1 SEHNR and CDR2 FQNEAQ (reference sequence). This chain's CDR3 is CASSLEGRSPLHF. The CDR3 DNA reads TGTGCCAGCAGCTTAGAAGGTCGTTCACCCCTCCACTTT. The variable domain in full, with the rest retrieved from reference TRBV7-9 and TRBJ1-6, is DTGVSQNPRHKITKRGQNVTFRCDPISEHNRLYWYRQTLGQGPEFLTYFQNEAQLEKSRLLSDRFSAERPKGSFSTLEIQRTEQGDSAMYLCASSLEGRSPLHFGNGTRLTVT.

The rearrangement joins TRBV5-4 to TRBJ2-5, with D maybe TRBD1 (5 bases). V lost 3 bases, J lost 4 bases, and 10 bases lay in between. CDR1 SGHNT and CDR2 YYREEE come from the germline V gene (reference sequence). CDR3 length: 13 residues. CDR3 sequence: CASSWQTAETQYF. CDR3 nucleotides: TGTGCCAGCAGCTGGCAGACAGCAGAGACCCAGTACTTC.

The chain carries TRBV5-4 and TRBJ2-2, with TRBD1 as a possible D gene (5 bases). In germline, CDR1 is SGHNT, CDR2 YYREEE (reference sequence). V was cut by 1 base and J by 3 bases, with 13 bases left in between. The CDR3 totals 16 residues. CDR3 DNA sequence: TGTGCCAGCAGCTTGAACAGGCGATGGGACACCGGGGAGCTGTTTTTT. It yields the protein CASSLNRRWDTGELFF.

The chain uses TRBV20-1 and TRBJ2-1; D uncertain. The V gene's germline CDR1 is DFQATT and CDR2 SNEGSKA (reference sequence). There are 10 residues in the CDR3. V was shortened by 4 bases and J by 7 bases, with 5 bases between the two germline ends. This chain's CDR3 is CSANWNEQFF. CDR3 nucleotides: TGCAGTGCTAACTGGAATGAGCAGTTCTTC.